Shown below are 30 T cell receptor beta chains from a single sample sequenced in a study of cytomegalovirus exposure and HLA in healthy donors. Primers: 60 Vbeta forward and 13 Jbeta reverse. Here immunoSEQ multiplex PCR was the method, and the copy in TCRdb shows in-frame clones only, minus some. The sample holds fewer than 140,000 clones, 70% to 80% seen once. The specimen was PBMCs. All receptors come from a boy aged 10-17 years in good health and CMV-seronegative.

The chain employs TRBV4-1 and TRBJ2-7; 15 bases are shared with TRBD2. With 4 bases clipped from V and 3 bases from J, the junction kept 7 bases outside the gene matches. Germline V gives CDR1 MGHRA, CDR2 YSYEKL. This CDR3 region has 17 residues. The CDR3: CASSPGTSGRTYYEQYF. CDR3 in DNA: TGCGCCAGCAGCCCTGGGACTAGCGGGAGGACGTACTACGAGCAGTACTTC.

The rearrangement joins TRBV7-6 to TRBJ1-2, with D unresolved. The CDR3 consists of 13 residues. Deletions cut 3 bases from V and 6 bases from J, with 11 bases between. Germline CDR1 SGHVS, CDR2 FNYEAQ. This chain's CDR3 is CASSLNGLNGYTF. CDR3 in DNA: TGTGCCAGCAGCTTGAACGGTCTGAATGGCTACACCTTC.

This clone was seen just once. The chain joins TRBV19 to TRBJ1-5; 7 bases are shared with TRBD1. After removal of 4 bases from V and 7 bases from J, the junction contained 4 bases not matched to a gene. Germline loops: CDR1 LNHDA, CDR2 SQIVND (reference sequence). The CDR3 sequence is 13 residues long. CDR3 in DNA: TGTGCCAGTAGTACCGACAGGGACCAGCCCCAGCATTTT. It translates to CASSTDRDQPQHF.

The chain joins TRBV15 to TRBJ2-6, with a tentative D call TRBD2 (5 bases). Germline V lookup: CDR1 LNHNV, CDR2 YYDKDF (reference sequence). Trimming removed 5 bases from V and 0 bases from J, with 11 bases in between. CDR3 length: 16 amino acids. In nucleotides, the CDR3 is TGTGCCACCAGCCCTGATGCGGGCTCTGGGGCCAACGTCCTGACTTTC. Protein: CATSPDAGSGANVLTF.

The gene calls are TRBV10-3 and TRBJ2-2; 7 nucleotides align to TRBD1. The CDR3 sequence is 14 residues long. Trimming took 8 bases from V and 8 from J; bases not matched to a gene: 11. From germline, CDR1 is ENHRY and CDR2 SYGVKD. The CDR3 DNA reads TGTGCCATCGGGACAGAACAAGGCAGAGGGGAGCTGTTTTTT. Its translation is CAIGTEQGRGELFF.

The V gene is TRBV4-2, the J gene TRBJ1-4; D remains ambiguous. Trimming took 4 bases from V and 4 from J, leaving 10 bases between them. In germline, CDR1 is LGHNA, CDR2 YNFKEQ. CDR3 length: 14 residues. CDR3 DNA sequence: TGTGCCAGCAGCCGCGACATCCTTAATGAAAAACTGTTTTTT. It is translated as CASSRDILNEKLFF.

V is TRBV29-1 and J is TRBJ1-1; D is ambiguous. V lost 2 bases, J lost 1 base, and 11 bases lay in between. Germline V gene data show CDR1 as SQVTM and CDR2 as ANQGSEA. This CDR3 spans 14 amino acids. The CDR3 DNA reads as TGCAGCGTTGAACCTCGACTGCAGAACACTGAAGCTTTCTTT. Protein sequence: CSVEPRLQNTEAFF.

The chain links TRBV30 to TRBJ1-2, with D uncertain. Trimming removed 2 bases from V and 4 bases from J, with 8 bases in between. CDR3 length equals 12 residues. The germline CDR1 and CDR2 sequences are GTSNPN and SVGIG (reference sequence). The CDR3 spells CAWSSSSYGYTF. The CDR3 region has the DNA TGTGCCTGGAGTAGTAGCTCCTATGGCTACACCTTC.

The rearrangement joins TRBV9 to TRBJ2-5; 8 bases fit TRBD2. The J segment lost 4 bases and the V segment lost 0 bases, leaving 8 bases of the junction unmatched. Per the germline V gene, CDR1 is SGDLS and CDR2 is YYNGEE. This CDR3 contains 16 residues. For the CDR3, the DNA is TGTGCCAGCAGCGTAGGCCACGGCGGGGGGATAGAGACCCAGTACTTC. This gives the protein CASSVGHGGGIETQYF.

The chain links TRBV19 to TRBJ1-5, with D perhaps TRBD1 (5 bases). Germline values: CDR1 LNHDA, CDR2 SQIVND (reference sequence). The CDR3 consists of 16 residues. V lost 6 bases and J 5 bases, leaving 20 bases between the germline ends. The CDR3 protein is CASSRTGTGVYQPQHF. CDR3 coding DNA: TGTGCCAGTAGCCGCACGGGGACGGGGGTTTATCAGCCCCAGCATTTT.

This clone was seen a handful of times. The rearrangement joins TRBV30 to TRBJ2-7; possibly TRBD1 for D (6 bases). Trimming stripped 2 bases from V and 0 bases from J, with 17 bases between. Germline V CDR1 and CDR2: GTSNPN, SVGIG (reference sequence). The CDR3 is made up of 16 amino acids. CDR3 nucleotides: TGTGCCTGGAGTACAACAGGGCGCTCGAGCTCCTACGAGCAGTACTTC. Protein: CAWSTTGRSSSYEQYF.

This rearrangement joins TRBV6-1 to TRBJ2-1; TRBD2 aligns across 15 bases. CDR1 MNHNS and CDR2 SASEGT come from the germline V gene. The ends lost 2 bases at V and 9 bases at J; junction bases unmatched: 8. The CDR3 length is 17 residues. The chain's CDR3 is CASSERFSGLAGGEQFF. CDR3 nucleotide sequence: TGTGCCAGCAGTGAACGGTTTTCGGGACTAGCGGGAGGTGAGCAGTTCTTC.

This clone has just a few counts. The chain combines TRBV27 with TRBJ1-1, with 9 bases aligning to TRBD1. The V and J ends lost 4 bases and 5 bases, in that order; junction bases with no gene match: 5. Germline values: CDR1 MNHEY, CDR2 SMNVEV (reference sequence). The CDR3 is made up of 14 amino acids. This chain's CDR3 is CASSYLGQGTEAFF. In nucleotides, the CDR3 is TGTGCCAGCAGTTACTTGGGACAGGGAACTGAAGCTTTCTTT.

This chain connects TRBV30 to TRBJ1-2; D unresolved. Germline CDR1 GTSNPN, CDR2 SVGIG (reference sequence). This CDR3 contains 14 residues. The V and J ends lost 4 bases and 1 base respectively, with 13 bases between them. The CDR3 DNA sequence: TGTGCCTGGAAACGAGGGCAGAGTAACTATGGCTACACCTTC. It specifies CAWKRGQSNYGYTF.

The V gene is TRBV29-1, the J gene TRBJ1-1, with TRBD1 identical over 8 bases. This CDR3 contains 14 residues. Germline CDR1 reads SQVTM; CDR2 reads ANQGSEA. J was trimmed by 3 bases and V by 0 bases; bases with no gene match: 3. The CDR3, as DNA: TGCAGCGTTGAAGATCCGACAGGGGACACTGAAGCTTTCTTT. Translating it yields CSVEDPTGDTEAFF.

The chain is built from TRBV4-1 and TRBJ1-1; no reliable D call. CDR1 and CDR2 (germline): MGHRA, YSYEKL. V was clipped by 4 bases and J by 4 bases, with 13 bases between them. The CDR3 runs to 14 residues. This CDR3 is CASSPLEGTTEAFF. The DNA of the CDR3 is TGCGCCAGCAGCCCCCTAGAGGGTACCACTGAAGCTTTCTTT.

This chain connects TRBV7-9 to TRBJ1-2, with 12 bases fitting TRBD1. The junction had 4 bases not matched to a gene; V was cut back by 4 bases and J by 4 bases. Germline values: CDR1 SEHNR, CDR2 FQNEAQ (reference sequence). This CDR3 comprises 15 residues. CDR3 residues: CASSSGTGGIYGYTF. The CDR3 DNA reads TGTGCCAGCAGCTCCGGGACAGGGGGCATCTATGGCTACACCTTC.

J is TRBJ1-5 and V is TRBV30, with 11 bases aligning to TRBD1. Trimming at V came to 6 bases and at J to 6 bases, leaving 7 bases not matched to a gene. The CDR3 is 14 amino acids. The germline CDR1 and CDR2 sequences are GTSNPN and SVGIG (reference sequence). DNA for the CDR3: TGTGCCTGCACTTTTGGGACAGGGGGTCAGCCCCAGCATTTT. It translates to CACTFGTGGQPQHF. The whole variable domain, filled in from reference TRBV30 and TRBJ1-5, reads SQTIHQWPATLVQPVGSPLSLECTVEGTSNPNLYWYRQAAGRGLQLLFYSVGIGQISSEVPQNLSASRPQDRQFILSSKKLLLSDSGFYLCACTFGTGGQPQHFGDGTRLSIL.

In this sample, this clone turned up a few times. The CDR3: CASSPGQGRAGTMNTEAFF. The CDR3 DNA reads as TGTGCCAGCAGCCCCGGACAGGGCAGGGCAGGGACGATGAACACTGAAGCTTTCTTT. This chain uses TRBV11-3 with TRBJ1-1; 8 bases match TRBD1. Per germline, CDR1 SGHNT and CDR2 YENEEA. Germline trimming cut 5 bases from V and 0 bases from J; bases unmatched to any gene: 17. The CDR3 is 19 residues long.

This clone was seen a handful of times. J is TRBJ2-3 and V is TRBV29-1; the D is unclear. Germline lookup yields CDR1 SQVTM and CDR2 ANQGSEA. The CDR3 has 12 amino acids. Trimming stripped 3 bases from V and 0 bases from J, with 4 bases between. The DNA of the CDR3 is TGCAGCGTTGATCCTAGCACAGATACGCAGTATTTT. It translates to CSVDPSTDTQYF.

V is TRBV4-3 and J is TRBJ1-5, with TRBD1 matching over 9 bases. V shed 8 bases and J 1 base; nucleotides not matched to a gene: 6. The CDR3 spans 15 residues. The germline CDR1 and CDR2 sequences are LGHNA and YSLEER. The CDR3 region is CASSLGTGSNQPQHF. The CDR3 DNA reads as TGCGCCAGCTCCCTGGGGACAGGGAGCAATCAGCCCCAGCATTTT.

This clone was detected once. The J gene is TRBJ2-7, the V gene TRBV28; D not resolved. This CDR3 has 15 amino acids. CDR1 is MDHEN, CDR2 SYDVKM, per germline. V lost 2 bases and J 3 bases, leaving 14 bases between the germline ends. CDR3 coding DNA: TGTGCCAGCAGTTTACCCATCCAGGTCAACTACGAGCAGTACTTC. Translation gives CASSLPIQVNYEQYF.

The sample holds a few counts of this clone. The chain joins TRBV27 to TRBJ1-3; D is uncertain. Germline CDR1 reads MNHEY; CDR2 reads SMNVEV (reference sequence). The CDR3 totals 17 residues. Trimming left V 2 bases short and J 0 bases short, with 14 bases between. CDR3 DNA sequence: TGTGCCAGCAGTTTAACTCCCGCCACTCGCTCTGGAAACACCATATATTTT. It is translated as CASSLTPATRSGNTIYF.

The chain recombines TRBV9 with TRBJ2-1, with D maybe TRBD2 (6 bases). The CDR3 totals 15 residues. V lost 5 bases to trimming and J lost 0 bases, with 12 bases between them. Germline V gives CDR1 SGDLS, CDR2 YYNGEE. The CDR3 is CASSRGAGSYNEQFF. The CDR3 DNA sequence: TGTGCCAGCAGTCGTGGAGCGGGCTCCTACAATGAGCAGTTCTTC.

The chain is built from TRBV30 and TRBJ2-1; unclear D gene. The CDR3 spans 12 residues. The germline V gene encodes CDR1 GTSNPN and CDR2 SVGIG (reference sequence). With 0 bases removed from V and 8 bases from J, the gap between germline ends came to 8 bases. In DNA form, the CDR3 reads TGTGCCTGGAGTGTACTTAGTTATGAGCAGTTCTTC. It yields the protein CAWSVLSYEQFF.

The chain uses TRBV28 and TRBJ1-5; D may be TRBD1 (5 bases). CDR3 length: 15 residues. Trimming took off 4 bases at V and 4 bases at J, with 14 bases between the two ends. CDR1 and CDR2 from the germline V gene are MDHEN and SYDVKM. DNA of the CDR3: TGTGCCAGCAGTTCCCGGAGGGCAGGGAATCAGCCCCAGCATTTT. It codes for CASSSRRAGNQPQHF.

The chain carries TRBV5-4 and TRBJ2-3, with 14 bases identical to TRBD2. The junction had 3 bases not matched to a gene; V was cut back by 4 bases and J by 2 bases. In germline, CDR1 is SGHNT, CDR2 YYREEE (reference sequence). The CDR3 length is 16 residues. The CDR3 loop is CASSRGLAGVTDTQYF. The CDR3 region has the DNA TGTGCCAGCAGCCGGGGACTAGCGGGAGTCACAGATACGCAGTATTTT.

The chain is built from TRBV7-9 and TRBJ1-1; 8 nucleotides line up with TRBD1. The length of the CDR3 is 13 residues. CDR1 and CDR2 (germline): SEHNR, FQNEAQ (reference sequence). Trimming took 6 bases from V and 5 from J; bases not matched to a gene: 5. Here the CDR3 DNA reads TGTGCCAGCAGTTTACAGGGGGGTACTGAAGCTTTCTTT. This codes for CASSLQGGTEAFF.

CDR3: CASSLVDGGYTF. The CDR3 coding sequence is TGTGCCAGCAGCTTAGTCGATGGCGGCTACACCTTC. The rearrangement joins TRBV7-9 to TRBJ1-2; D is undetermined. This CDR3 comprises 12 residues. Trimming took 1 base from V and 8 from J, leaving 8 bases between them. Looked up from germline, CDR1 is SEHNR and CDR2 is FQNEAQ (reference sequence).

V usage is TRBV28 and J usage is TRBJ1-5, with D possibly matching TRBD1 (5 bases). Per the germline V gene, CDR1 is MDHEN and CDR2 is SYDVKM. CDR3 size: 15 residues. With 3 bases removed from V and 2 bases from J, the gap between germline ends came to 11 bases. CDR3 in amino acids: CASSFIGAGNQPQHF. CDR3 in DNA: TGTGCCAGCAGTTTCATTGGGGCGGGCAATCAGCCCCAGCATTTT.